These 4 T cell receptor beta chains were sequenced from one sample in a study of cytomegalovirus exposure and HLA in healthy donors. PCR employed 60 Vbeta and 13 Jbeta primers. The table came from immunoSEQ multiplex PCR; TCRdb's copy has only in-frame clones and leaves some out. The data hold 65,000 to 95,000 clones, with roughly 80% observed a single time. Sequenced sample: PBMCs. The receptors here all came from a human donor in good health.

J is TRBJ1-5 and V is TRBV27; perhaps TRBD1 as D (5 bases). Germline V gene data show CDR1 as MNHEY and CDR2 as SMNVEV (reference sequence). This CDR3 region has 16 residues. V was pared by 8 bases and J by 3 bases, with 20 bases between. CDR3 coding DNA: TGTGCCAGCCGTTCAGGGTTGGCAGGCCTCAATCAGCCCCAGCATTTT. Translation: CASRSGLAGLNQPQHF.

The rearrangement joins TRBV27 to TRBJ2-7, with 9 bases aligning to TRBD1. Germline V gene data show CDR1 as MNHEY and CDR2 as SMNVEV (reference sequence). The CDR3 is 15 residues long. V lost 2 bases and J lost 6; bases outside the gene matches: 8. Here the CDR3 reads CASSLVGTGNPEQYF. The CDR3 DNA reads as TGTGCCAGCAGTTTAGTCGGGACAGGGAATCCCGAGCAGTACTTC.

The V call is TRBV6-1, the J call TRBJ2-2, with a possible D match to TRBD1 (6 bases). The CDR3 sequence is 14 residues long. The V end lost 6 bases, the J end lost 4 bases, and 12 bases lay between the germline ends. From germline, CDR1 is MNHNS and CDR2 SASEGT. CDR3 DNA: TGTGCCAGCAGCAGGGGCGGGTTCACCGGGGAGCTGTTTTTT. Its translation: CASSRGGFTGELFF.

The chain couples TRBV5-1 to TRBJ1-1; 10 bases agree with TRBD1. The V gene's germline CDR1 is SGHRS and CDR2 YFSETQ. J gave up 0 bases and V 4 bases, and 9 bases lay outside the gene matches. The CDR3 is 17 residues long. The CDR3 sequence: CASSPGQGGLLNTEAFF. The CDR3 bases are TGCGCCAGCAGCCCCGGACAGGGGGGATTGCTGAACACTGAAGCTTTCTTT. Looking up the rest from reference TRBV5-1 and TRBJ1-1 gives the full variable domain: KAGVTQTPRYLIKTRGQQVTLSCSPISGHRSVSWYQQTPGQGLQFLFEYFSETQRNKGNFPGRFSGRQFSNSRSEMNVSTLELGDSALYLCASSPGQGGLLNTEAFFGQGTRLTVV.